One sample yielded the 25 T cell receptor beta chains listed below, sequenced in a study of T-cell reconstitution after alpha-beta-depleted transplantation in children. Preparation of the TCRbeta library was carried out with unique molecular identifiers. MiXCR, run by TCRdb on the PCR reads, gives a single entry per CDR3 protein. Of around 600,000 distinct CDR3 sequences in the sample, approximately 15% were seen once. This material consisted of PBMCs from the stem cell graft donor, taken from the stem cell graft. The origin of the receptors is a human donor who donated a stem cell graft to a child with acute myeloid leukemia.

The chain has TRBV5-6 and TRBJ1-2; maybe TRBD1 (5 bases). From germline, CDR1 is SGHDT and CDR2 YYEEEE. CDR3 size: 14 residues. V shed 1 base and J shed 8 bases, with 15 bases lying between them. This CDR3 reads CASSLPGLMRGYTF. The CDR3 region has the DNA TGTGCCAGCAGCTTGCCAGGGTTAATGCGGGGCTACACCTTC. The whole variable domain, filled in from reference TRBV5-6 and TRBJ1-2, reads DAGVTQSPTHLIKTRGQQVTLRCSPKSGHDTVSWYQQALGQGPQFIFQYYEEEERQRGNFPDRFSGHQFPNYSSELNVNALLLGDSALYLCASSLPGLMRGYTFGSGTRLTVV.

At least ten counts were recorded for this clonotype. The chain uses TRBV20-1 and TRBJ1-6; weak D call: TRBD1 (6 bases). Germline V gives CDR1 DFQATT, CDR2 SNEGSKA (reference sequence). This CDR3 region has 12 residues. Deletions cut 7 bases from V and 10 bases from J, with 14 bases between. The CDR3 bases are TGCAGTGTATCCAGGGGAAGATCACCCCTCCACTTT. Translating it yields CSVSRGRSPLHF.

This clonotype appeared a few times. The J gene is TRBJ2-7, the V gene TRBV29-1, with D possibly matching TRBD1 (5 bases). The CDR3 length is 13 residues. CDR1 SQVTM and CDR2 ANQGSEA come from the germline V gene. The V and J ends lost 4 bases and 2 bases respectively, with 12 bases between them. The CDR3 reads CSVVRDGTYEQYF. As DNA, the CDR3 is TGCAGCGTTGTCAGGGATGGGACCTACGAGCAGTACTTC.

This clonotype occurred many times. The chain uses TRBV20-1 and TRBJ1-5; 7 bases agree with TRBD1. Germline-derived CDR1 and CDR2 are DFQATT and SNEGSKA (reference sequence). The CDR3 is 13 residues long. The J segment lost 6 bases and the V segment lost 7 bases, leaving 9 bases of the junction unmatched. This chain's CDR3 is CSGADREGQPQHF. The CDR3 DNA follows: TGCAGTGGGGCAGACAGGGAGGGTCAGCCCCAGCATTTT.

This clonotype was counted many times. The rearrangement links TRBV20-1 to TRBJ2-5; 8 positions match TRBD1. Germline trimming cut 5 bases from V and 4 bases from J; bases unmatched to any gene: 6. The CDR3 runs to 13 residues. Germline V gene lookup returns CDR1 DFQATT and CDR2 SNEGSKA (reference sequence). CDR3 residues: CSAEDRVRETQYF. For the CDR3, the DNA is TGCAGTGCTGAGGACAGGGTGCGAGAGACCCAGTACTTC.

Details on this clonotype: The junction departs from germline at one end; a sequencing error may be responsible. J is TRBJ1-2 and V is TRBV12-3 or TRBV12-4; D perhaps matches TRBD1 (5 bases). The CDR3 runs to 12 residues. The CDR3 is CASSKDGGPHLF. The CDR3 DNA reads TGTGCCAGCAGCAAAGATGGGGGACCGCACCTCTTC.

This clonotype has a single count. This chain links TRBV10-1 with TRBJ1-1; TRBD1 aligns across 8 bases. The J segment lost 0 bases and the V segment lost 10 bases, leaving 4 bases of the junction unmatched. The CDR3 contains 13 residues. CDR1 and CDR2 from the germline V gene are WNHNN and SYGVQD (reference sequence). CDR3 in amino acids: CATRTGMNTEAFF. For the CDR3, the DNA is TGCGCCACCCGGACAGGGATGAACACTGAAGCTTTCTTT.

This clonotype has only a few counts. The V call is TRBV24-1, the J call TRBJ2-5, with D possibly TRBD2 on 5 matching bases. Per the germline V gene, CDR1 is KGHDR and CDR2 is SFDVKD. The CDR3 is 14 residues long. V lost 5 bases and J lost 5, with 14 bases in between. The chain's CDR3 is CATSGGWGVETQYF. CDR3 DNA sequence: TGTGCCACCAGTGGAGGCTGGGGAGTCGAGACCCAGTACTTC.

The V and J genes are TRBV10-3 and TRBJ1-5; D unclear. CDR1 ENHRY and CDR2 SYGVKD come from the germline V gene. The length of the CDR3 is 13 residues. V shed 5 bases and J shed 1 base, with 6 bases lying between them. CDR3 DNA: TGTGCCATCAGTACACTAAGCAATCAGCCCCAGCATTTT. Its translation: CAISTLSNQPQHF.

This sequence joins TRBV29-1 and TRBJ1-2, with D tentatively TRBD1 (6 bases). The CDR3 runs to 11 residues. The germline V and J ends were trimmed by 2 bases and 6 bases, with 7 bases remaining between them. Looked up from germline, CDR1 is SQVTM and CDR2 is ANQGSEA. As DNA, the CDR3 is TGCAGCGTTGAACAGGGGCATGGCTACACCTTC. This encodes CSVEQGHGYTF.

The gene calls are TRBV7-2 and TRBJ2-2, with 11 bases fitting TRBD2. V dropped 4 bases and J dropped 5; count of bases not matched to a gene: 3. CDR3 length: 15 residues. Germline-derived CDR1 and CDR2 are SGHTA and FQGNSA. DNA of the CDR3: TGTGCCAGCAGCTCACTAGCGGGGGCGACCGGGGAGCTGTTTTTT. This codes for CASSSLAGATGELFF.

This clonotype was observed a few times. This chain uses TRBV5-1 with TRBJ2-1; perhaps TRBD2 as D (6 bases). V shed 4 bases and J shed 1 base, with 15 bases lying between them. Germline CDR1 and CDR2: SGHRS and YFSETQ. The CDR3 contains 16 residues. The CDR3 loop is CASSRDPGGSYNEQFF. For the CDR3, the DNA is TGCGCCAGCAGCCGGGACCCCGGGGGATCCTACAATGAGCAGTTCTTC.

This clonotype was observed at least ten times. The chain employs TRBV13 and TRBJ1-1; D is uncertain. V was clipped by 3 bases and J by 4 bases, with 18 bases between them. CDR1 is PRHDT and CDR2 is FYEKMQ in the germline V gene (reference sequence). This CDR3 has 16 amino acids. The CDR3 DNA follows: TGTGCCAGCAGCTTCCCTGTAGCCGGCGTGGGCACTGAAGCTTTCTTT. Protein: CASSFPVAGVGTEAFF. The variable domain in full, completed from reference TRBV13 and TRBJ1-1, reads AAGVIQSPRHLIKEKRETATLKCYPIPRHDTVYWYQQGPGQDPQFLISFYEKMQSDKGSIPDRFSAQQFSDYHSELNMSSLELGDSALYFCASSFPVAGVGTEAFFGQGTRLTVV.

This clonotype came up many times. This chain uses TRBV20-1 with TRBJ2-5; D ambiguous. The germline CDR1 and CDR2 sequences are DFQATT and SNEGSKA (reference sequence). V was cut by 0 bases and J by 2 bases, with 13 bases left in between. The CDR3 runs 15 residues. CDR3 sequence (DNA): TGCAGTGCTAGAGATCCGCAAGCAGTTCAAGAGACCCAGTACTTC. Protein: CSARDPQAVQETQYF.

The chain joins TRBV6-5 to TRBJ1-5; D remains ambiguous. CDR3 length equals 14 residues. The V gene lost 0 bases and the J gene lost 7 bases, with 10 bases spanning the gap. CDR1 is MNHEY and CDR2 is SVGAGI in the germline V gene. This CDR3 is CASSYSIDAQPQHF. In nucleotides, the CDR3 is TGTGCCAGCAGTTACTCGATCGATGCCCAGCCCCAGCATTTT.

This clonotype was seen many times. The CDR3 sequence: CASRGQDNIEQFF. CDR3 coding DNA: TGTGCCAGCAGGGGACAGGACAATATTGAGCAGTTCTTC. The chain links TRBV12-3 or TRBV12-4 to TRBJ2-1, with 8 positions matching TRBD1. CDR3 length equals 13 residues. V gave up 6 bases and J gave up 9 bases; unmatched junction bases: 7.

There are a few counts of this clonotype. The V gene is TRBV11-1, the J gene TRBJ2-2; TRBD2 matches 14 bases. Trimming at V came to 4 bases and at J to 0 bases, leaving 10 bases not matched to a gene. CDR1 is SGHAT and CDR2 is FQDESV in the germline V gene (reference sequence). The CDR3 is 20 amino acids. The CDR3: CASSSMGGLAGAANTGELFF. For the CDR3, the DNA is TGTGCCAGCAGCTCGATGGGGGGACTAGCGGGGGCCGCGAACACCGGGGAGCTGTTTTTT.

This clonotype was detected only a few times. The chain recombines TRBV12-3 or TRBV12-4 with TRBJ2-1, with a possible D match to TRBD2 (5 bases). CDR3 size: 15 residues. The V gene lost 6 bases and the J gene lost 1 base, with 13 bases spanning the gap. The CDR3 DNA reads as TGTGCCAGCAGCCCAGGCGAGGGTTCCTACAATGAGCAGTTCTTC. This encodes CASSPGEGSYNEQFF.

There are many counts of this clonotype. This rearrangement joins TRBV7-9 to TRBJ2-2; D perhaps matches TRBD2 (5 bases). The CDR3 contains 17 residues. Trimming shortened V by 1 base and J by 3 bases, and 15 bases separated the two germline ends. CDR1 is SEHNR and CDR2 is FQNEAQ in the germline V gene (reference sequence). The CDR3 loop is CASSLGGLVRDTGELFF. In DNA form, the CDR3 reads TGTGCCAGCAGCTTAGGCGGACTCGTGAGAGACACCGGGGAGCTGTTTTTT.

This clonotype has ten or more counts. The chain recombines TRBV20-1 with TRBJ2-7, with 10 nucleotides matching TRBD1. Germline V lookup: CDR1 DFQATT, CDR2 SNEGSKA (reference sequence). Trimming took 1 base from V and 2 from J; bases not matched to a gene: 8. The CDR3 extends over 16 amino acids. The CDR3 protein is CSARGTGQGVTYEQYF. The CDR3 region has the DNA TGCAGTGCTAGAGGGACCGGACAGGGGGTCACCTACGAGCAGTACTTC.

The V and J genes are TRBV11-2 and TRBJ2-6, with D possibly being TRBD1 (6 bases). Trimming took off 5 bases at V and 0 bases at J, with 20 bases between the two ends. The CDR3 runs to 19 residues. Looked up from germline, CDR1 is SGHAT and CDR2 is FQNNGV. CDR3 bases: TGTGCCAGCAGCCCGGGTGTAGGACAGCTAATCTCTGGGGCCAACGTCCTGACTTTC. Amino acid sequence: CASSPGVGQLISGANVLTF.

This clonotype showed up just a few times. The chain carries TRBV10-3 and TRBJ2-1; possibly TRBD2 for D (6 bases). V lost 0 bases to trimming and J lost 5 bases, with 11 bases between them. The V gene's germline CDR1 is ENHRY and CDR2 SYGVKD. This CDR3 has 15 amino acids. CDR3 protein: CAISESPRGDNEQFF. The CDR3 DNA follows: TGTGCCATCAGTGAGTCTCCTCGCGGGGACAATGAGCAGTTCTTC.

This clonotype was found a few times. This rearrangement joins TRBV4-3 to TRBJ1-1, with D perhaps TRBD1 (6 bases). The CDR3 contains 16 residues. The germline V and J ends were trimmed by 4 bases and 3 bases, with 18 bases remaining between them. CDR1 and CDR2 from the germline V gene are LGHNA and YSLEER. The CDR3 region has the DNA TGCGCCAGCAGCCGGACCCCACTGCAGGGGCACACTGAAGCTTTCTTT. The encoded protein is CASSRTPLQGHTEAFF.

The rearrangement uses TRBV15 and TRBJ1-4, with 7 positions matching TRBD1. Trimming cost V 1 base and J 8 bases; bases outside gene matches: 4. Germline V lookup: CDR1 LNHNV, CDR2 YYDKDF (reference sequence). The CDR3 sequence is 14 residues long. CDR3 loop: CATSRGGQSEKLFF. For the CDR3, the DNA is TGTGCCACCAGCAGAGGGGGACAGTCCGAAAAACTGTTTTTT.

This clonotype was observed many times. The rearrangement uses TRBV20-1 and TRBJ2-2, with a tentative D call TRBD1 (5 bases). Trimming removed 0 bases from V and 1 base from J, with 9 bases in between. This CDR3 has 15 residues. CDR1 and CDR2 (germline): DFQATT, SNEGSKA (reference sequence). The CDR3 is CSARDRDRNTGELFF. The CDR3 nucleotides read TGCAGTGCTAGAGATCGCGACAGGAACACCGGGGAGCTGTTTTTT.